This TCR beta chain was sequenced during a study of cytomegalovirus exposure and HLA in healthy donors. Overall study: In an early release, HLA-typed donors contributed some 82 million unique TCR sequences.

About this clone itself: Other DNA sequences in the same sample also yield this CDR3.

This CDR3 has 13 residues. The V gene's germline CDR1 is PRHDT and CDR2 FYEKMQ (reference sequence). V was trimmed by 7 bases and J by 7 bases, leaving 17 bases between them. In the PCR, 60 Vbeta and 13 Jbeta primers were used. Using immunoSEQ multiplex PCR, the repertoire was profiled, and TCRdb retains in-frame clones only, with some absent. This table holds some 98,000 clones, roughly four fifths found once. The receptor's source is a female donor in good health and CMV-seronegative. Sequenced: PBMCs. The gene calls are TRBV13 and TRBJ2-7, with D possibly matching TRBD2 (6 bases). CDR3 sequence reads: CASNVGEAFEQYF. CDR3 nucleotide sequence: TGTGCCAGCAATGTCGGGGAGGCCTTTGAGCAGTACTTC.